The 27 T cell receptor beta chains listed next were all sequenced from one sample in a study of T-cell memory formation after mild COVID-19. TCRdb re-derived calls from the 5' RACE reads in MiXCR, one entry per CDR3 protein. The sample shows a few hundred thousand distinct CDR3 sequences, approximately 14% of them seen only once. The source material was PBMCs or a T cell subset sorted from them (not recorded which). The receptors were gathered from a young man who had mild COVID-19 (a few samples of this study predate the infection). Cell type and time point are not known.

The chain joins TRBV7-2 to TRBJ1-6; D is perhaps TRBD1 (5 bases). Trimming removed 4 bases at V and 8 bases at J, with 9 bases between. The V gene's germline CDR1 is SGHTA and CDR2 FQGNSA. This CDR3 has 13 residues. The CDR3 DNA is TGTGCCAGCAGCTCGGTGGGGGATTCACCCCTCCACTTT. Its translation is CASSSVGDSPLHF.

The chain employs TRBV10-3 and TRBJ1-6; TRBD1 might be the D (5 bases). This CDR3 contains 14 residues. V lost 4 bases and J 11 bases, leaving 15 bases between the germline ends. From germline, CDR1 is ENHRY and CDR2 SYGVKD. Written as DNA, the CDR3 is TGTGCCATCAGTGGCTCTGTGGGGGAAACACCCCTCCACTTT. Residues: CAISGSVGETPLHF.

V is TRBV24-1 and J is TRBJ1-5; the D is unclear. The CDR3 has 12 amino acids. Germline CDR1 KGHDR, CDR2 SFDVKD. The V end lost 2 bases, the J end lost 6 bases, and 4 bases lay between the germline ends. The CDR3 DNA follows: TGTGCCACCAGTGATTCAGGTCAGCCCCAGCATTTT. It is translated as CATSDSGQPQHF.

The chain uses TRBV24-1 and TRBJ2-3; D is perhaps TRBD1 (6 bases). Trimming took off 6 bases at V and 6 bases at J, with 15 bases between the two ends. The CDR3 length is 14 residues. Germline V gene data show CDR1 as KGHDR and CDR2 as SFDVKD. CDR3 sequence (DNA): TGTGCCACCAGTCGACCTCCGGACAGTGATACGCAGTATTTT. As protein: CATSRPPDSDTQYF.

This clonotype was counted a few times. The chain employs TRBV7-3 and TRBJ2-7, with D uncertain. Germline V gene lookup returns CDR1 SGHTA and CDR2 FQGTGA. V gave up 5 bases and J gave up 0 bases, with 8 bases separating them. The CDR3 is made up of 13 amino acids. As DNA, the CDR3 is TGTGCCAGCAGCGTAGACCACTCCTACGAGCAGTACTTC. It translates to CASSVDHSYEQYF.

The rearrangement links TRBV5-1 to TRBJ2-3; 9 positions agree with TRBD2. This CDR3 region has 14 residues. After removal of 5 bases from V and 2 bases from J, the junction contained 3 bases not matched to a gene. The germline gives CDR1 SGHRS, CDR2 YFSETQ. CDR3 sequence reads: CASRTGLATDTQYF. CDR3 in DNA: TGCGCCAGCAGGACGGGACTAGCCACAGATACGCAGTATTTT.

The chain uses TRBV4-2 and TRBJ2-3; the D gene is possibly TRBD2 (7 bases). Trimming took 4 bases from V and 4 from J, leaving 27 bases between them. Germline values: CDR1 LGHNA, CDR2 YNFKEQ. The CDR3 runs 19 residues. DNA of the CDR3: TGTGCCAGCAGCCTTCAATCGGTTTTGGGGGGGGCATCAGCAGATACGCAGTATTTT. Amino acid sequence: CASSLQSVLGGASADTQYF.

The chain combines TRBV7-2 with TRBJ2-7; D tentatively reads TRBD1 or TRBD2 (6 bases each). Germline CDR1 and CDR2: SGHTA and FQGNSA. This CDR3 spans 13 amino acids. Trimming took 5 bases from V and 12 from J, leaving 20 bases between them. The CDR3 DNA reads TGTGCCAGCAGCCCAAGGGGGGCCACGCAGCCGTACTTC. Amino acid sequence: CASSPRGATQPYF.

This clonotype was picked up many times. The chain couples TRBV4-3 to TRBJ1-1, with D perhaps TRBD1 (5 bases). Per germline, CDR1 LGHNA and CDR2 YSLEER. The CDR3 runs 17 residues. The V end was cut by 0 bases, the J end by 0 bases, with 14 bases between. The CDR3 DNA reads as TGCGCCAGCAGCCAAGATCTTGGTGACAGTTTGAACACTGAAGCTTTCTTT. As protein: CASSQDLGDSLNTEAFF.

The chain uses TRBV6-6 and TRBJ1-2, with 7 bases fitting TRBD1. Losses at the gene ends were 5 bases for V and 2 bases for J; bases not matched to a gene: 5. The CDR3 has 14 residues. The germline CDR1 and CDR2 sequences are MNHNY and SVGAGI (reference sequence). The CDR3 nucleotides read TGTGCCAGCAGTACGCAGGGGGTAAACTATGGCTACACCTTC. It is translated as CASSTQGVNYGYTF.

The chain uses TRBV5-1 and TRBJ2-3; TRBD2 might be the D (6 bases). Germline-derived CDR1 and CDR2 are SGHRS and YFSETQ. V lost 2 bases and J 3 bases, leaving 13 bases between the germline ends. The CDR3 extends over 15 amino acids. CDR3 protein: CASSFRQAGTDTQYF. For the CDR3, the DNA is TGCGCCAGCAGCTTCCGGCAGGCGGGGACAGATACGCAGTATTTT. The full variable domain, its missing parts supplied by reference TRBV5-1 and TRBJ2-3, is KAGVTQTPRYLIKTRGQQVTLSCSPISGHRSVSWYQQTPGQGLQFLFEYFSETQRNKGNFPGRFSGRQFSNSRSEMNVSTLELGDSALYLCASSFRQAGTDTQYFGPGTRLTVL.

This clonotype was counted a few times. This rearrangement joins TRBV7-2 to TRBJ1-1; D not certain. Trimming shortened V by 4 bases and J by 7 bases, and 13 bases separated the two germline ends. The CDR3 has 13 residues. The germline CDR1 and CDR2 sequences are SGHTA and FQGNSA. CDR3 residues: CASSSPRRLEAFF. As DNA, the CDR3 is TGTGCCAGCAGCTCCCCCCGGAGGCTTGAAGCTTTCTTT. The entire variable domain, with the rest obtained from reference TRBV7-2 and TRBJ1-1, is as follows: GAGVSQSPSNKVTEKGKDVELRCDPISGHTALYWYRQSLGQGLEFLIYFQGNSAPDKSGLPSDRFSAERTGGSVSTLTIQRTQQEDSAVYLCASSSPRRLEAFFGQGTRLTVV.

This clonotype was counted between two and nine times. The chain recombines TRBV29-1 with TRBJ1-2; D unresolved. Deletions cut 7 bases from V and 7 bases from J, with 13 bases between. This CDR3 comprises 11 residues. Germline CDR1 and CDR2: SQVTM and ANQGSEA. The CDR3 sequence: CSALLGGGYTF. The CDR3 region has the DNA TGCAGCGCCCTCTTGGGTGGTGGCTACACCTTC.

V is TRBV7-9 and J is TRBJ1-2, with 8 positions matching TRBD1. This CDR3 spans 17 amino acids. Germline trimming cut 0 bases from V and 7 bases from J; bases unmatched to any gene: 13. Germline V gene lookup returns CDR1 SEHNR and CDR2 FQNEAQ (reference sequence). The CDR3 is CASSLAGRGTGALGYTF. The CDR3 DNA follows: TGTGCCAGCAGCTTAGCTGGGAGAGGGACAGGTGCGCTTGGCTACACCTTC.

This clonotype came up a few times. V usage is TRBV4-2 and J usage is TRBJ2-7, with D unresolved. CDR3 length equals 15 residues. The V gene lost 2 bases and the J gene lost 2 bases, with 13 bases spanning the gap. Germline CDR1 LGHNA, CDR2 YNFKEQ. The CDR3 DNA is TGTGCCAGCAGCCAACTCTCTTCCGGGCCCTACGAGCAGTACTTC. Amino acids: CASSQLSSGPYEQYF.

This clonotype was observed a handful of times. This chain connects TRBV23-1 to TRBJ2-7; a possible D gene is TRBD1 (6 bases). TRBV23-1 is given ORF status, its function remaining uncertain. The CDR3 is 12 amino acids. V was shortened by 8 bases and J by 1 base, with 9 bases between the two germline ends. CDR3 in amino acids: CASVQGSYEQYF. The CDR3 bases are TGCGCCAGCGTACAGGGTTCCTACGAGCAGTACTTC.

The chain links TRBV5-1 to TRBJ1-2, with D unresolved. The germline V gene has CDR1 SGHRS and CDR2 YFSETQ. V was cut by 3 bases and J by 3 bases, with 15 bases left in between. This CDR3 is 15 amino acids long. The CDR3 is CASSSGLQNDYGYTF. Here the CDR3 DNA reads TGCGCCAGCAGCTCGGGCCTTCAAAATGACTATGGCTACACCTTC.

This clonotype was counted a few times. The gene calls are TRBV7-9 and TRBJ2-5; unclear D gene. The length of the CDR3 is 14 residues. The V gene's germline CDR1 is SEHNR and CDR2 FQNEAQ (reference sequence). Trimming removed 5 bases from V and 2 bases from J, with 12 bases in between. This CDR3 reads CASSRLGLQETQYF. CDR3 sequence (DNA): TGTGCCAGCAGCCGCCTCGGTCTACAAGAGACCCAGTACTTC.

Only a few counts were recorded for this clonotype. J is TRBJ1-2 and V is TRBV7-9; no definite D call. Germline V gene lookup returns CDR1 SEHNR and CDR2 FQNEAQ (reference sequence). The CDR3 runs to 13 residues. Trimming took 5 bases from V and 7 from J, leaving 14 bases between them. CDR3 nucleotides: TGTGCCAGCAGCCCAGAGGGATGGGGTGGCTACACCTTC. Its protein product is CASSPEGWGGYTF.

A few counts support this clonotype. J is TRBJ2-2 and V is TRBV5-1; D remains ambiguous. The germline gives CDR1 SGHRS, CDR2 YFSETQ. The CDR3 is made up of 16 amino acids. With 4 bases removed from V and 4 bases from J, the gap between germline ends came to 17 bases. CDR3 sequence: CASSLQSRSTTGELFF. As DNA, the CDR3 is TGCGCCAGCAGCCTACAATCTCGATCGACCACCGGGGAGCTGTTTTTT.

This clonotype turned up a few times. The chain is built from TRBV6-5 and TRBJ1-1, with D unclear. The CDR3 loop spans 14 amino acids. CDR1 and CDR2 from the germline V gene are MNHEY and SVGAGI. V was clipped by 3 bases and J by 3 bases, with 11 bases between them. Written as DNA, the CDR3 is TGTGCCAGCAGTTATAGGGCAGCTCACACTGAAGCTTTCTTT. As protein: CASSYRAAHTEAFF.

A remark on this clonotype: The junction shows a germline mismatch at one end, possibly a read error. V and J are TRBV7-9 and TRBJ2-3; 9 nucleotides line up with TRBD2. The CDR3 is 16 amino acids. Germline loops: CDR1 SEHNR, CDR2 FQNEAQ (reference sequence). The CDR3 bases are TGTTCCAGCAGCCTCACTAGCGGGCTGTCCCGGGATACGCAGTATTTT. It yields the protein CSSSLTSGLSRDTQYF.

This rearrangement joins TRBV7-8 to TRBJ2-2; no definite D call. CDR3 length: 13 amino acids. V lost 5 bases and J lost 5, with 9 bases in between. Germline-derived CDR1 and CDR2 are SGHVS and FQNEAQ. As DNA, the CDR3 is TGTGCCAGCAGCCAGTATTATACCGGGGAGCTGTTTTTT. It specifies CASSQYYTGELFF.

In this sample, this clonotype turned up a few times. The chain links TRBV11-1 to TRBJ2-1; 9 positions match TRBD1. Looked up from germline, CDR1 is SGHAT and CDR2 is FQDESV (reference sequence). J gave up 4 bases and V 5 bases, and 6 bases lay outside the gene matches. The CDR3 runs to 15 residues. Here the CDR3 DNA reads TGTGCCAGCAGCCAACAGGGGGCGCGTTACAATGAGCAGTTCTTC. This gives the protein CASSQQGARYNEQFF.

This clonotype was counted between two and nine times. This chain connects TRBV7-9 to TRBJ2-5; D may be TRBD2 (7 bases). The V end was cut by 7 bases, the J end by 5 bases, with 17 bases between. The CDR3 is 14 amino acids. The germline V gene has CDR1 SEHNR and CDR2 FQNEAQ (reference sequence). The CDR3 DNA reads as TGTGCCAGCAACAATGGGGGGGCCGTTGAGACCCAGTACTTC. Protein sequence: CASNNGGAVETQYF.

This clonotype turned up a few times. This chain joins TRBV7-2 and TRBJ1-5; no definite D call. V was cut by 2 bases and J by 4 bases, with 6 bases left in between. The CDR3 is made up of 13 amino acids. Germline lookup yields CDR1 SGHTA and CDR2 FQGNSA. The CDR3 bases are TGTGCCAGCAGCTTATATGAGAATCAGCCCCAGCATTTT. This sequence encodes CASSLYENQPQHF. Full variable domain (remainder filled in from reference TRBV7-2 and TRBJ1-5): GAGVSQSPSNKVTEKGKDVELRCDPISGHTALYWYRQSLGQGLEFLIYFQGNSAPDKSGLPSDRFSAERTGGSVSTLTIQRTQQEDSAVYLCASSLYENQPQHFGDGTRLSIL.

Comment on this clonotype: Compared with germline, one end of the junction differs, possibly owing to a read error. The V and J genes are TRBV7-2 and TRBJ2-2, with TRBD2 identical over 7 bases. This CDR3 region has 16 residues. Germline values: CDR1 SGHTA, CDR2 FQGNSA. The CDR3 spells CASSLGGGGSTGEMFF. The CDR3 DNA reads TGTGCCAGCAGCTTGGGCGGGGGAGGTAGCACCGGGGAGATGTTTTTT.